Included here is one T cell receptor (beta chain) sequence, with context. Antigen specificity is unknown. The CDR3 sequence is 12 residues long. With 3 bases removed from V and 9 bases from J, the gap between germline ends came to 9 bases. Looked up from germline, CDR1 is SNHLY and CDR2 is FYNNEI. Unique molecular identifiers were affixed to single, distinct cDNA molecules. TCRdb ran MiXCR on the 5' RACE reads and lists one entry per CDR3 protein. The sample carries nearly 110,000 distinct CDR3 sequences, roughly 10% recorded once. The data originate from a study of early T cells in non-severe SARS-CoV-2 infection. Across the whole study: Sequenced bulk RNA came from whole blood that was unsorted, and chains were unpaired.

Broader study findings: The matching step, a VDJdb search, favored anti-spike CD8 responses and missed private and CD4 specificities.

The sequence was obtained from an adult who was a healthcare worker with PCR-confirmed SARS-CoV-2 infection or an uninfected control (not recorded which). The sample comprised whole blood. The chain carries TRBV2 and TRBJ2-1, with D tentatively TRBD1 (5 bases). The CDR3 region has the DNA TGTGCCAGCAGTGAGGACATGGGTGAGCAGTTCTTC. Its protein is CASSEDMGEQFF.